One sample yielded the 30 T cell receptor beta chains listed below, sequenced in a study of memory CD4+ T cells and cytomegalovirus serostatus. The table came from immunoSEQ multiplex PCR; TCRdb's copy has only in-frame clones and leaves some out. The table has approximately 56,000 clones, 82% seen once. Single viable CD3+CD4+CD8-CD45RO+ cells were sorted as the memory CD4+ T cells. The material sequenced was memory CD4+ T cells from blood. These TCRs come from an adult in good health and CMV-seronegative.

The chain carries TRBV7-6 and TRBJ2-6; tentatively, D is TRBD1 (6 bases). The CDR3 runs to 16 residues. V lost 1 base to trimming and J lost 1 base, with 8 bases between them. Germline V gene data show CDR1 as SGHVS and CDR2 as FNYEAQ. The CDR3 protein is CASSLEGVSGANVLTF. DNA of the CDR3: TGTGCCAGCAGCTTAGAGGGGGTGTCTGGGGCCAACGTCCTGACTTTC. The whole variable domain, filled in from reference TRBV7-6 and TRBJ2-6, reads GAGVSQSPRYKVTKRGQDVALRCDPISGHVSLYWYRQALGQGPEFLTYFNYEAQQDKSGLPNDRFSAERPEGSISTLTIQRTEQRDSAMYRCASSLEGVSGANVLTFGAGSRLTVL.

The V and J genes are TRBV6-4 and TRBJ1-4, with D hard to call. Trimming took 2 bases from V and 4 from J, leaving 11 bases between them. CDR3 length: 15 residues. CDR1 and CDR2 (germline): MRHNA, SNTAGT. CDR3 region: CASSDLPCFNEKLFF. DNA of the CDR3: TGTGCCAGCAGTGACCTTCCTTGTTTTAATGAAAAACTGTTTTTT.

The chain couples TRBV5-1 to TRBJ2-1; D could derive from TRBD1 or TRBD2 (5 bases each). V was shortened by 0 bases and J by 10 bases, with 20 bases between the two germline ends. This CDR3 has 16 amino acids. From germline, CDR1 is SGHRS and CDR2 YFSETQ. CDR3 DNA sequence: TGCGCCAGCAGCTTGGTTGGGGGTTCTGTAAACGGGGAGCAGTTCTTC. It yields the protein CASSLVGGSVNGEQFF.

This clone showed up just once. The chain is built from TRBV7-2 and TRBJ2-3; no firm D call. Trimming cost V 8 bases and J 1 base, with 16 bases left between them. Per germline, CDR1 SGHTA and CDR2 FQGNSA. The CDR3 sequence is 15 residues long. CDR3 coding DNA: TGTGCCAGCTCGAATTTAAAAGGAGGCACAGATACGCAGTATTTT. Translated: CASSNLKGGTDTQYF.

The chain uses TRBV19 and TRBJ1-2; D unresolved. This CDR3 has 14 residues. Germline values: CDR1 LNHDA, CDR2 SQIVND (reference sequence). Trimming pared 0 bases from V and 5 bases from J, leaving 10 bases between. The CDR3 DNA sequence: TGTGCCAGTAGTATAGACAACGGCAAATATGGCTACACCTTC. Encoded protein: CASSIDNGKYGYTF. The variable domain in full, completed from reference TRBV19 and TRBJ1-2, reads DGGITQSPKYLFRKEGQNVTLSCEQNLNHDAMYWYRQDPGQGLRLIYYSQIVNDFQKGDIAEGYSVSREKKESFPLTVTSAQKNPTAFYLCASSIDNGKYGYTFGSGTRLTVV.

The J gene is TRBJ2-5, the V gene TRBV9; a weak D match, TRBD2 (6 bases). This CDR3 region has 15 residues. Germline CDR1 and CDR2: SGDLS and YYNGEE. Trimming stripped 2 bases from V and 5 bases from J, with 16 bases between. CDR3 DNA sequence: TGTGCCAGCAGCGTTGGAGGGGCGATCAGTGAGACCCAGTACTTC. This encodes CASSVGGAISETQYF.

This chain uses TRBV28 with TRBJ2-3; 12 positions agree with TRBD2. The junction had 9 bases not matched to a gene; V was cut back by 5 bases and J by 6 bases. The CDR3 totals 16 residues. Germline V gene sequence: CDR1 MDHEN, CDR2 SYDVKM. The CDR3, as DNA: TGTGCCAGCAGTCCCTCTAGCGGGGGGGGAACCGATACGCAGTATTTT. It specifies CASSPSSGGGTDTQYF. The variable domain in full, completed from reference TRBV28 and TRBJ2-3, reads DVKVTQSSRYLVKRTGEKVFLECVQDMDHENMFWYRQDPGLGLRLIYFSYDVKMKEKGDIPEGYSVSREKKERFSLILESASTNQTSMYLCASSPSSGGGTDTQYFGPGTRLTVL.

The chain combines TRBV5-1 with TRBJ2-3; no clear D. The V end was cut by 7 bases, the J end by 6 bases, with 9 bases between. The CDR3 runs 11 residues. CDR1 is SGHRS, CDR2 YFSETQ, per germline. CDR3 residues: CASHGMDTQYF. CDR3 coding DNA: TGCGCCAGCCACGGTATGGATACGCAGTATTTT.

The chain has TRBV7-2 and TRBJ1-2; weak D call: TRBD1 (5 bases). This CDR3 comprises 15 residues. Deletions cut 5 bases from V and 5 bases from J, with 18 bases between. CDR1 SGHTA and CDR2 FQGNSA come from the germline V gene. The chain's CDR3 is CASSASTVPKYGYTF. The CDR3 DNA follows: TGTGCCAGCAGCGCCTCGACAGTCCCCAAATATGGCTACACCTTC. Full variable domain (remainder filled in from reference TRBV7-2 and TRBJ1-2): GAGVSQSPSNKVTEKGKDVELRCDPISGHTALYWYRQSLGQGLEFLIYFQGNSAPDKSGLPSDRFSAERTGGSVSTLTIQRTQQEDSAVYLCASSASTVPKYGYTFGSGTRLTVV.

The chain combines TRBV7-3 with TRBJ2-1; the D gene could be TRBD1 or TRBD2 (6 bases each). The CDR3 covers 14 residues. Trimming took 5 bases from V and 10 from J, leaving 18 bases between them. The germline CDR1 and CDR2 sequences are SGHTA and FQGTGA. The CDR3 DNA reads as TGTGCCAGCAGCCCTAAGGGGATCGGGGGCGAGCAGTTCTTC. Translating it yields CASSPKGIGGEQFF.

This chain connects TRBV7-8 to TRBJ1-4; the D is unclear. CDR1 and CDR2 from the germline V gene are SGHVS and FQNEAQ. The CDR3 has 15 residues. Trimming cost V 2 bases and J 11 bases, with 18 bases left between them. CDR3 sequence: CASSLTSVRDGKLFF. The DNA of the CDR3 is TGTGCCAGCAGCTTAACGTCAGTCAGAGACGGGAAACTGTTTTTT.

The genes are TRBV4-3 and TRBJ1-5; D not certain. The CDR3 runs to 13 residues. The germline CDR1 and CDR2 sequences are LGHNA and YSLEER. V lost 4 bases and J lost 7, with 11 bases in between. The CDR3 reads CASSPRLGQPQHF. In nucleotides, the CDR3 is TGCGCCAGCAGCCCCAGACTAGGACAGCCCCAGCATTTT.

This CDR3 is CASSRQGGGYTF. As DNA, the CDR3 is TGTGCCAGCAGTCGTCAAGGGGGCGGCTACACCTTC. This chain uses TRBV28 with TRBJ1-2; 7 bases agree with TRBD1. CDR3 size: 12 residues. V lost 5 bases, J lost 8 bases, and 5 bases stayed unmatched. Looked up from germline, CDR1 is MDHEN and CDR2 is SYDVKM.

CDR3: CASRQGPQYF. CDR3 DNA: TGTGCCAGCAGACAGGGTCCCCAGTACTTC. V is TRBV2 and J is TRBJ2-5, with a weak D call TRBD1 (6 bases). Trimming cost V 6 bases and J 9 bases, with 8 bases left between them. The CDR3 length is 10 residues. CDR1 is SNHLY, CDR2 FYNNEI, per germline.

The CDR3 spells CASSLEQNQPQHF. The CDR3 bases are TGCGCCAGCAGCTTGGAACAGAATCAGCCCCAGCATTTT. The genes are TRBV5-1 and TRBJ1-5, with D unresolved. V was clipped by 0 bases and J by 4 bases, with 5 bases between them. This CDR3 is 13 amino acids long. Per germline, CDR1 SGHRS and CDR2 YFSETQ.

The chain joins TRBV28 to TRBJ2-5, with D uncertain. The CDR3 contains 13 residues. The V end was cut by 6 bases, the J end by 1 base, with 9 bases between. Germline V CDR1 and CDR2: MDHEN, SYDVKM. For the CDR3, the DNA is TGTGCCAGCAGGACAACTTCCCAAGAGACCCAGTACTTC. Its translation is CASRTTSQETQYF.

This clone has only a few counts. This chain joins TRBV20-1 and TRBJ1-4; D uncertain. The V gene lost 0 bases and the J gene lost 16 bases, with 12 bases spanning the gap. The CDR3 loop spans 11 amino acids. CDR1 is DFQATT, CDR2 SNEGSKA, per germline (reference sequence). The CDR3 loop reads CSARDQRMEFF. The CDR3 DNA reads TGCAGTGCTAGAGATCAACGCATGGAGTTTTTT.

The rearrangement joins TRBV5-6 to TRBJ1-2; possibly TRBD1 for D (5 bases). Germline lookup yields CDR1 SGHDT and CDR2 YYEEEE. V lost 4 bases and J 7 bases, leaving 20 bases between the germline ends. The CDR3 runs 15 residues. This CDR3 reads CASSRQIGAGSGYTF. As DNA, the CDR3 is TGTGCCAGCAGCCGCCAAATAGGGGCGGGTAGTGGCTACACCTTC.

The chain has TRBV15 and TRBJ1-5, with TRBD1 identical over 9 bases. V dropped 6 bases and J dropped 3; count of bases not matched to a gene: 9. Germline V CDR1 and CDR2: LNHNV, YYDKDF (reference sequence). The CDR3 runs to 16 residues. CDR3 DNA: TGTGCCACCAGTCCCGGACAGGGGAGGATCAATCAGCCCCAGCATTTT. Translating gives CATSPGQGRINQPQHF. Complete variable domain (other parts from reference TRBV15 and TRBJ1-5): DAMVIQNPRYQVTQFGKPVTLSCSQTLNHNVMYWYQQKSSQAPKLLFHYYDKDFNNEADTPDNFQSRRPNTSFCFLDIRSPGLGDTAMYLCATSPGQGRINQPQHFGDGTRLSIL.

J is TRBJ1-2 and V is TRBV7-9, with D uncertain. The CDR3 runs 13 residues. Between the trimmed V and J ends, which lost 1 base and 10 bases, there was a span of 13 bases. Per the germline V gene, CDR1 is SEHNR and CDR2 is FQNEAQ (reference sequence). In DNA form, the CDR3 reads TGTGCCAGCAGCTTAGAATGGGGTACGGCCTACACCTTC. It is translated as CASSLEWGTAYTF. Variable domain in full (rest from reference TRBV7-9 and TRBJ1-2): DTGVSQNPRHKITKRGQNVTFRCDPISEHNRLYWYRQTLGQGPEFLTYFQNEAQLEKSRLLSDRFSAERPKGSFSTLEIQRTEQGDSAMYLCASSLEWGTAYTFGSGTRLTVV.

The rearrangement joins TRBV11-3 to TRBJ2-6, with 7 bases lining up with TRBD2. V lost 8 bases to trimming and J lost 0 bases; unmatched junction nucleotides: 4. Looked up from germline, CDR1 is SGHNT and CDR2 is YENEEA. The length of the CDR3 is 15 residues. In DNA, the CDR3 is TGTGCCAGCTCACCGGGGGGCTCTGGGGCCAACGTCCTGACTTTC. Its translation: CASSPGGSGANVLTF.

This rearrangement joins TRBV6-6 to TRBJ1-5; D unclear. This CDR3 spans 14 amino acids. Trimming took off 5 bases at V and 1 base at J, with 9 bases between the two ends. CDR1 MNHNY and CDR2 SVGAGI come from the germline V gene (reference sequence). The DNA for the CDR3 is TGTGCCAGCAGTAACCCGGGAAGCAATCAGCCCCAGCATTTT. Protein sequence: CASSNPGSNQPQHF.

The chain uses TRBV7-2 and TRBJ2-1; D ambiguous. Germline CDR1 SGHTA, CDR2 FQGNSA. The CDR3 is 13 amino acids. Trimming removed 3 bases at V and 5 bases at J, with 8 bases between. The CDR3 here is CASSFGYDNEQFF. The CDR3 region has the DNA TGTGCCAGCAGCTTTGGATATGACAATGAGCAGTTCTTC. The full variable domain, with the rest looked up from reference TRBV7-2 and TRBJ2-1, is GAGVSQSPSNKVTEKGKDVELRCDPISGHTALYWYRQSLGQGLEFLIYFQGNSAPDKSGLPSDRFSAERTGGSVSTLTIQRTQQEDSAVYLCASSFGYDNEQFFGPGTRLTVL.

The chain joins TRBV7-2 to TRBJ1-2, with TRBD1 identical over 8 bases. This CDR3 spans 13 amino acids. The germline V gene encodes CDR1 SGHTA and CDR2 FQGNSA. V lost 6 bases, J lost 7 bases, and 7 bases stayed unmatched. CDR3 in amino acids: CASSPDRGRGYTF. The CDR3 DNA reads as TGTGCCAGCAGTCCCGACAGGGGCCGTGGCTACACCTTC. Complete variable domain (other parts from reference TRBV7-2 and TRBJ1-2): GAGVSQSPSNKVTEKGKDVELRCDPISGHTALYWYRQSLGQGLEFLIYFQGNSAPDKSGLPSDRFSAERTGGSVSTLTIQRTQQEDSAVYLCASSPDRGRGYTFGSGTRLTVV.

The sample holds a few counts of this clone. The chain employs TRBV11-2 and TRBJ2-1; D is possibly TRBD1 or TRBD2 (6 bases each). V lost 5 bases and J lost 4, with 18 bases in between. The germline V gene encodes CDR1 SGHAT and CDR2 FQNNGV. There are 16 residues in the CDR3. CDR3 amino acids: CASSALLGGLYNEQFF. The CDR3 DNA reads TGTGCCAGCAGCGCCTTATTGGGGGGCCTTTACAATGAGCAGTTCTTC.

V usage is TRBV9 and J usage is TRBJ2-3, with D maybe TRBD1 (6 bases). The germline V gene has CDR1 SGDLS and CDR2 YYNGEE. V was cut by 4 bases and J by 2 bases, with 14 bases left in between. This CDR3 comprises 15 residues. The CDR3, as DNA: TGTGCCAGCAGCCCTAAGACAGGCTTCACAGATACGCAGTATTTT. This encodes CASSPKTGFTDTQYF.

The chain employs TRBV30 and TRBJ1-2; tentative D call: TRBD1 (5 bases). Germline V gene lookup returns CDR1 GTSNPN and CDR2 SVGIG (reference sequence). The CDR3 covers 14 residues. V was trimmed by 3 bases and J by 2 bases, leaving 13 bases between them. The CDR3 protein is CAWSGDGENYGYTF. CDR3 in DNA: TGTGCCTGGAGCGGGGACGGCGAAAACTATGGCTACACCTTC.

This chain joins TRBV6-5 and TRBJ1-2, with unresolved D. Deletions cut 3 bases from V and 8 bases from J, with 13 bases between. The germline CDR1 and CDR2 sequences are MNHEY and SVGAGI. The CDR3 runs 13 residues. The CDR3 reads CASSYQAMDGYTF. DNA of the CDR3: TGTGCCAGCAGTTATCAGGCAATGGACGGCTACACCTTC.

A remark on this clone: The junction and the germline gene differ at one end; a read error may be behind it. The chain joins TRBV4-1 to TRBJ2-3, with 7 bases fitting TRBD2. This CDR3 spans 16 amino acids. The germline gives CDR1 MGHRA, CDR2 YSYEKL. For the CDR3, the DNA is TGCGCCAGCAGCCTCCACCGGGAGACTAGCAAAGATACGCAGTATTTT. It codes for CASSLHRETSKDTQYF.

The chain links TRBV4-2 to TRBJ1-2; the match to TRBD1 covers 8 bases. Germline loops: CDR1 LGHNA, CDR2 YNFKEQ. The CDR3 runs 14 residues. V was clipped by 2 bases and J by 8 bases; unmatched bases: 7. The CDR3 DNA sequence: TGTGCCAGCAGCCAACCGGACAGGGAGGGGGGCTACACCTTC. Its protein product is CASSQPDREGGYTF.